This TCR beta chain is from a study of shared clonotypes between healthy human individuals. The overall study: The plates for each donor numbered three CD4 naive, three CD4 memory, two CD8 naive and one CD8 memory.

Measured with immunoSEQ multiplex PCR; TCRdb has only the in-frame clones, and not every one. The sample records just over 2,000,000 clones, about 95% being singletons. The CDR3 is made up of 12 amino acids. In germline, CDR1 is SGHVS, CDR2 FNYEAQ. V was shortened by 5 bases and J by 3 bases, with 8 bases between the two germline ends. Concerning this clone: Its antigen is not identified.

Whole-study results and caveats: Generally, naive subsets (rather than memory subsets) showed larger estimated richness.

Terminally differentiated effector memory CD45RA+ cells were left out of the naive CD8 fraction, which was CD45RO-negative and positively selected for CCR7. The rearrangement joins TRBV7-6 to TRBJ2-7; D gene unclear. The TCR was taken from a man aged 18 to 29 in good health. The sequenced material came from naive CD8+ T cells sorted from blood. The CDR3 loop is CASSEDGYEQYF. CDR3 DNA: TGTGCCAGCAGCGAGGACGGCTACGAGCAGTACTTC.